Listed below are T cell receptor beta chains from one sample, sequenced in a study of T cells in tuberculosis. Here immunoSEQ multiplex PCR was the method, and the copy in TCRdb shows in-frame clones only, minus some. The data show more than 40,000 clones, approximately 94% seen once. The sequenced sample consisted of PBMCs. These TCRs come from a donor aged 5-35 years with latent tuberculosis or without tuberculosis infection. Some clones in this sample may be carry-over from other donors' samples. Both conserved end residues are part of each CDR3. A D gene is named only where the DNA matches it firmly. For some rows the clone size is stated as once, few or many, or as a class when expanded; others skip it.

d_call	v_call	clone_size	j_call	cdr3_aa	cdr3_nt
-	TRBV6-4	-	TRBJ1-3	CASSDPSGDSGNTIYF	TGTGCCAGCAGTGACCCGTCAGGGGACTCTGGAAACACCATATATTTT
-	TRBV14	-	TRBJ2-1	CASSQGETIPYNEQFF	TGTGCCAGCAGCCAAGGGGAGACCATCCCCTACAATGAGCAGTTCTTC
TRBD2	TRBV6-1	-	TRBJ2-7	CASLKREYEQYF	TGTGCCAGCCTGAAGCGGGAATACGAGCAGTACTTC
-	TRBV7-2	-	TRBJ1-5	CASSLDGRNQPQHF	TGTGCCAGCAGCTTAGATGGTCGGAATCAGCCCCAGCATTTT
TRBD2	TRBV7-3	-	TRBJ2-1	CASSPPGGLAGGNEQFF	TGTGCCAGCAGCCCCCCCGGAGGCCTAGCGGGTGGGAATGAGCAGTTCTTC
TRBD1	TRBV27	-	TRBJ1-2	CASSSTTGTGLGRYGYTF	TGTGCCAGCAGTTCCACGACTGGGACAGGGCTGGGGCGGTATGGCTACACCTTC
TRBD2	TRBV4-3	-	TRBJ2-1	CASSREAGLDTEQFF	TGCGCCAGCAGCCGAGAAGCGGGACTAGATACTGAGCAGTTCTTC
TRBD1	TRBV30	-	TRBJ1-1	CAWSGIGQGYTEAFF	TGTGCCTGGAGTGGGATTGGACAGGGATACACTGAAGCTTTCTTT
-	TRBV15	-	TRBJ2-6	CATSNMGPGANVLTF	TGTGCCACCAGCAATATGGGGCCGGGGGCCAACGTCCTGACTTTC
TRBD1	TRBV7-6	-	TRBJ1-4	CASSLAPGGWEKLFF	TGTGCCAGCAGCTTAGCCCCAGGGGGCTGGGAAAAACTGTTTTTT
-	TRBV6-6	few	TRBJ1-5	CASSPQGGYQPQHF	TGTGCCAGCAGTCCACAGGGTGGATATCAGCCCCAGCATTTT
-	TRBV27	-	TRBJ1-1	CASSLREGTEAFF	TGTGCCAGCAGTTTACGGGAGGGGACTGAAGCTTTCTTT
-	TRBV7-2	once	TRBJ1-2	CASSLTWRGYTF	TGTGCCAGCAGCTTAACGTGGCGGGGCTACACCTTC
TRBD2	TRBV27	once	TRBJ2-7	CASSKNREGTYEQYF	TGTGCCAGCAGTAAAAACCGGGAGGGTACCTACGAGCAGTACTTC
-	TRBV10-3	-	TRBJ2-5	CAIRSTQETQYF	TGTGCCATCAGGAGTACCCAAGAGACCCAGTACTTC
-	TRBV4-2	-	TRBJ1-2	CASSQASIGGTYGYTF	TGTGCCAGCAGCCAAGCCTCTATCGGCGGAACTTATGGCTACACCTTC
TRBD1	TRBV9	-	TRBJ1-1	CASGPTGGNTEAFF	TGTGCCAGCGGCCCCACAGGGGGGAACACTGAAGCTTTCTTT
-	TRBV5-6	-	TRBJ1-1	CASSFIWPMNTEAFF	TGTGCCAGCAGCTTCATCTGGCCCATGAACACTGAAGCTTTCTTT
-	TRBV6-5	-	TRBJ2-2	CASSLDTNTGELFF	TGTGCCAGCAGTTTGGACACAAACACCGGGGAGCTGTTTTTT
TRBD1	TRBV30	once	TRBJ2-7	CAWRMTGDNEQYF	TGTGCCTGGAGAATGACAGGGGACAACGAGCAGTACTTC
-	TRBV27	-	TRBJ2-1	CASKGGPPGSYNEQFF	TGTGCCAGCAAAGGGGGACCCCCTGGCTCCTACAATGAGCAGTTCTTC
TRBD1	TRBV27	-	TRBJ1-1	CASSFDMGTGTEAFF	TGTGCCAGCAGTTTCGACATGGGGACAGGGACTGAAGCTTTCTTT
-	TRBV14	-	TRBJ1-2	CASRQGLNDGYTF	TGTGCCAGCAGGCAGGGGTTGAACGATGGCTACACCTTC
-	TRBV5-1	-	TRBJ2-2	CASTFWTQNTGELFF	TGCGCCAGCACCTTTTGGACACAGAACACCGGGGAGCTGTTTTTT
-	TRBV5-1	once	TRBJ2-5	CASSLGHREETQYF	TGCGCCAGCAGCTTGGGACACAGGGAAGAGACCCAGTACTTC
-	TRBV4-1	-	TRBJ2-7	CASSQGAGIMYEQYF	TGCGCCAGCAGCCAAGGGGCAGGGATCATGTACGAGCAGTACTTC
-	TRBV4-1	-	TRBJ2-5	CASSRGTLGFDQYF	TGCGCCAGCAGCCGCGGGACGTTGGGATTTGACCAGTACTTC
TRBD2	TRBV7-8	-	TRBJ2-1	CASSFVASGSNEQFF	TGTGCCAGCAGCTTTGTCGCTAGCGGAAGTAATGAGCAGTTCTTC
TRBD1	TRBV28	-	TRBJ1-3	CASSFMTGNGNTIYF	TGTGCCAGCAGTTTCATGACAGGGAACGGAAACACCATATATTTT
-	TRBV12-5	-	TRBJ2-1	CASGWQAYYNEQFF	TGTGCTAGTGGTTGGCAGGCCTATTACAATGAGCAGTTCTTC
TRBD2	TRBV19	-	TRBJ2-7	CASKSAGAGYEQYF	TGTGCCAGTAAGTCGGCGGGAGCGGGGTACGAGCAGTACTTC
-	TRBV7-2	-	TRBJ2-7	CASSTGGEIHEQYF	TGTGCCAGCAGCACCGGCGGGGAAATACACGAGCAGTACTTC
TRBD2	TRBV27	-	TRBJ2-7	CASSITSAVSYEQYF	TGTGCCAGCAGTATAACTAGCGCGGTCTCCTACGAGCAGTACTTC
-	TRBV28	-	TRBJ1-2	CASSAGDAGNYGYTF	TGTGCCAGCAGTGCCGGTGATGCGGGGAACTATGGCTACACCTTC
TRBD1	TRBV25-1	-	TRBJ2-3	CASSESQGRLSDTQYF	TGTGCCAGCAGTGAATCACAGGGGCGCTTATCAGATACGCAGTATTTT
-	TRBV5-5	-	TRBJ2-2	CASSLPGHVNTGELFF	TGTGCCAGCAGCTTACCGGGACACGTGAACACCGGGGAGCTGTTTTTT
TRBD2	TRBV4-2	-	TRBJ2-3	CASSQGTSGRVSRISDTQYF	TGTGCCAGCAGCCAAGGTACTAGCGGGAGAGTTTCCCGGATATCAGATACGCAGTATTTT
-	TRBV5-1	-	TRBJ1-1	CASSPGLLNTEAFF	TGCGCCAGCAGCCCCGGACTGCTTAACACTGAAGCTTTCTTT
-	TRBV30	-	TRBJ2-1	CAWGLISNEQFF	TGTGCCTGGGGGCTCATCTCCAATGAGCAGTTCTTC
TRBD2	TRBV10-3	-	TRBJ2-2	CAISRLAGEREGGLFF	TGTGCCATCAGTCGACTAGCGGGAGAGAGGGAGGGCGGGCTGTTTTTT
TRBD1	TRBV5-1	-	TRBJ1-4	CASRGTGDEKLFF	TGCGCCAGCAGGGGGACAGGGGATGAAAAACTGTTTTTT
TRBD2	TRBV6-5	-	TRBJ2-5	CASSNRAVRGETQYF	TGTGCCAGCAGTAACCGAGCGGTGCGGGGGGAGACCCAGTACTTC
TRBD1	TRBV7-7	-	TRBJ2-1	CASSLTDRDEQFF	TGTGCCAGCAGCTTAACCGACAGGGATGAGCAGTTCTTC
-	TRBV25-1	-	TRBJ1-3	CASSEWYHHGSDGNTIYF	TGTGCCAGCAGTGAATGGTACCATCACGGAAGCGACGGAAACACCATATATTTT
-	TRBV11-3	-	TRBJ2-3	CASSFWGADTQYF	TGTGCCAGCAGCTTTTGGGGAGCAGATACGCAGTATTTT
TRBD2	TRBV5-1	-	TRBJ2-2	CASSLGALAGDTGELFF	TGCGCCAGCAGCTTGGGGGCACTAGCGGGAGACACCGGGGAGCTGTTTTTT